This T cell receptor beta chain was sequenced for a study of OX40 agonist ivuxolimab in advanced cancers. Across the whole study: Of the patients, three showed partial responses, one with hepatocellular carcinoma and two with cutaneous melanoma.

TCRdb's table, derived via immunoSEQ multiplex PCR, lists solely in-frame clones and lacks some. The repertoire holds approximately 90,000 clones, with roughly 87% as singletons. On this clone: Its antigen is not known.

People who had autoimmune disease history or systemic immunosuppression were excluded. Regarding the study as a whole: At 0.1 to 3.0 mg/kg and by week 6, clonal expansion occurred in CD4+ and CD8+ blood T cells. Which antigen the expanded peripheral T cells recognized is unknown.

Germline CDR1 reads LGHNA; CDR2 reads YSLEER. The CDR3 is 15 amino acids. Trimming took 8 bases from V and 5 from J; bases not matched to a gene: 9. The sample here was CD4+ or CD8+ T cells sorted from blood, taken in a trial of the OX40 agonist ivuxolimab. This sequence joins TRBV4-3 and TRBJ2-2, with 9 bases identical to TRBD1. The receptor was derived from an adult with an advanced solid tumor such as melanoma, head and neck, liver or kidney cancer. CDR3 sequence: CASATGQGLTGELFF. DNA for the CDR3: TGCGCCAGCGCCACCGGACAGGGGTTAACCGGGGAGCTGTTTTTT.